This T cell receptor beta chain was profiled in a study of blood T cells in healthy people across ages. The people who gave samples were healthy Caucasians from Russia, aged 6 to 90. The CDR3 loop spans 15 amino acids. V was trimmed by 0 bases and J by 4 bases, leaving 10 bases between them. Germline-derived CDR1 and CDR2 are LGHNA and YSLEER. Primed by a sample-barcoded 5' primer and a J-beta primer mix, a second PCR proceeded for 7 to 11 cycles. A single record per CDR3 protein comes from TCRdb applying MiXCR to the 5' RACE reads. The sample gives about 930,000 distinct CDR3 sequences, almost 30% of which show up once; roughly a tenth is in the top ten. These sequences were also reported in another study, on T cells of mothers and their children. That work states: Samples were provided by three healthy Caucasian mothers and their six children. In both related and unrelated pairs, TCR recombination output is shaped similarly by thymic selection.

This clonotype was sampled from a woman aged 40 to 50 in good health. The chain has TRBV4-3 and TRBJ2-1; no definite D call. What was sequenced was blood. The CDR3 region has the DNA TGCGCCAGCAGCCAAGATCCACAGAGTTACAATGAGCAGTTCTTC. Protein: CASSQDPQSYNEQFF.